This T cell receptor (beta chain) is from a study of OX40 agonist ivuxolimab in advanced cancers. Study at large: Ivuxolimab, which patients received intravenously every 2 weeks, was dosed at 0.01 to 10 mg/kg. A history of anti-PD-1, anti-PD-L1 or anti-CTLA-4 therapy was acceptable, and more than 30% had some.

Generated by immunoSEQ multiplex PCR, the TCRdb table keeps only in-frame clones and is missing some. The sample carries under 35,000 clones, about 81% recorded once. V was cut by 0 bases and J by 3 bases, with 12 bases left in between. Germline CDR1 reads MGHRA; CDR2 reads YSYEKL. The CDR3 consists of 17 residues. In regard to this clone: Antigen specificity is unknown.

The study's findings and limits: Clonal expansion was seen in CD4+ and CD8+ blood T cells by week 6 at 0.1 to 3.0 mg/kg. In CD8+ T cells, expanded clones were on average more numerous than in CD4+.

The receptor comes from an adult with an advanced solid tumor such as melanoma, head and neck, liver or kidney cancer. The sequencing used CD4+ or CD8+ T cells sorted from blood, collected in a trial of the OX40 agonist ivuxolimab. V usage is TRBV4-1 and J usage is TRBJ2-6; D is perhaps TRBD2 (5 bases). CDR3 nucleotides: TGCGCCAGCAGCCAAGAATCCCGGGGTTTTGGGGCCAACGTCCTGACTTTC. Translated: CASSQESRGFGANVLTF.